This entry describes one TCR beta chain. The sort gate was single viable CD3+CD4+CD8-CD45RO+ cells for memory CD4+ T cells. The sample is drawn from a study of memory CD4+ T cells and cytomegalovirus serostatus. The data were produced by immunoSEQ multiplex PCR, yet TCRdb's version contains in-frame clones alone and is incomplete. The sample holds tens of thousands of clones, roughly 75% seen once. CDR3 length: 15 amino acids. Between the trimmed V and J ends, which lost 7 bases and 5 bases, there was a span of 20 bases. The TCR comes from an adult in good health and CMV-seronegative. Sequenced input: memory CD4+ T cells from blood. J is TRBJ1-1 and V is TRBV23-1; weak D call: TRBD1 (5 bases). TRBV23-1 is assigned to the ORF class and has an uncertain function. CDR3 sequence: CASILGAGKGTEAFF. The CDR3, as DNA: TGCGCCAGCATCCTCGGGGCGGGGAAGGGTACTGAAGCTTTCTTT.